These 8 T cell receptor beta chains came from one sample sequenced in a study of tumor-infiltrating lymphocytes in oesophageal squamous cell carcinoma. TCRdb re-called the PCR reads with MiXCR, one entry per CDR3 protein. This sample yields under 20,000 distinct CDR3 sequences, of which over 40% are seen a single time; around 35% belongs to the top ten. The specimen sequenced was normal esophageal tissue next to the tumor. These receptors all stem from a female donor with esophageal squamous cell carcinoma.

This CDR3 is CASSRVQIHTYEQYF. CDR3 coding DNA: TGCGCCAGCAGTCGTGTGCAGATCCACACCTACGAGCAGTACTTC. The chain joins TRBV10-1 to TRBJ2-7; D ambiguous. CDR1 is WNHNN and CDR2 is SYGVQD in the germline V gene (reference sequence). This CDR3 comprises 15 residues. V lost 5 bases, J lost 2 bases, and 16 bases lay in between.

The V call is TRBV7-2, the J call TRBJ2-3; D not resolved. Trimming removed 7 bases from V and 3 bases from J, with 11 bases in between. The CDR3 runs 13 residues. Germline CDR1 SGHTA, CDR2 FQGNSA. The CDR3 region is CASTYKPTDTQYF. The CDR3 DNA is TGTGCCAGCACCTATAAGCCTACAGATACGCAGTATTTT.

This clonotype was observed a handful of times. This chain uses TRBV2 with TRBJ2-5; tentative D call: TRBD1 (6 bases). V lost 8 bases, J lost 5 bases, and 18 bases lay in between. Looked up from germline, CDR1 is SNHLY and CDR2 is FYNNEI. The CDR3 is 14 amino acids. The CDR3 loop is CASGRQDPGETQYF. The CDR3 coding sequence is TGTGCCAGCGGCCGACAGGACCCGGGGGAGACCCAGTACTTC.

This chain links TRBV11-2 with TRBJ2-3; 12 bases line up with TRBD2. The DNA end is more similar to TRBJ2-1, so the J call may be wrong. CDR1 is SGHAT and CDR2 is FQNNGV in the germline V gene. The CDR3 length is 16 residues. The CDR3 DNA reads as TGTGCCAGCAGCTTATACCGGACTAGCGGGGTCAATGAGCAGTTCTTC. As protein: CASSLYRTSGVNEQFF.

The chain is built from TRBV19 and TRBJ2-1; 12 nucleotides match TRBD1. The length of the CDR3 is 17 residues. From germline, CDR1 is LNHDA and CDR2 SQIVND (reference sequence). J lost 12 bases, V lost 3 bases, and 15 bases had no gene match. The CDR3 DNA is TGTGCCAGTAGTATTCGCCTCGGGACAGGGGGCACAGATACGCAGTTCTTC. It encodes CASSIRLGTGGTDTQFF.

This clonotype appeared many times. The rearrangement joins TRBV6-1 to TRBJ2-7, with D possibly matching TRBD1 (6 bases). The CDR3 is 14 residues long. Trimming stripped 7 bases from V and 7 bases from J, with 20 bases between. Germline V CDR1 and CDR2: MNHNS, SASEGT. CDR3 sequence (DNA): TGTGCCAGCAATGGGGGCGCCTCCTACAATGAGCAGTACTTC. Translated, it gives CASNGGASYNEQYF.

This clonotype has ten or more counts. The chain links TRBV5-1 to TRBJ2-1; 10 bases line up with TRBD1. There are 16 residues in the CDR3. Unmatched junction bases numbered 3, after V lost 0 bases and J lost 3 bases. Germline V gene lookup returns CDR1 SGHRS and CDR2 YFSETQ. The CDR3 spells CASSLARTGGYNEQFF. The CDR3 coding sequence is TGCGCCAGCAGCTTGGCCCGGACAGGGGGCTACAATGAGCAGTTCTTC.

By share of the sample, this clonotype is medium-sized. This chain connects TRBV7-9 to TRBJ2-3, with a tentative D call TRBD2 (7 bases). V dropped 5 bases and J dropped 6 bases, with 15 bases sitting between them. Germline V gene lookup returns CDR1 SEHNR and CDR2 FQNEAQ (reference sequence). This CDR3 has 14 amino acids. CDR3 coding DNA: TGTGCCAGCAGCACTAGGGGGGGAGGGGATACGCAGTATTTT. Protein product: CASSTRGGGDTQYF.